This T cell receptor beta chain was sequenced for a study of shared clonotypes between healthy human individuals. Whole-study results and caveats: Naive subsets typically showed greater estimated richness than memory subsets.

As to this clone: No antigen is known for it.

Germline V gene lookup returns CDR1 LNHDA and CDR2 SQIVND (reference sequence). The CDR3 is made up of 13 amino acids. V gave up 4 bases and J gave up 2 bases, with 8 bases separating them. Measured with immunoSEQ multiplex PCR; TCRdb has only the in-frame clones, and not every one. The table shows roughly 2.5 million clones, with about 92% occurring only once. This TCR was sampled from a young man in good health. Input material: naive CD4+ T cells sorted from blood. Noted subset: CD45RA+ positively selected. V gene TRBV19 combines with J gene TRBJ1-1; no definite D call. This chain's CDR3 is CASSKAVNTEAFF. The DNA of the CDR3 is TGTGCCAGTAGTAAAGCGGTAAACACTGAAGCTTTCTTT.